The 2 T cell receptor beta chains reported below all come from one sample, sequenced in a study of shared clonotypes between healthy human individuals. Profiling relied on immunoSEQ multiplex PCR, and the TCRdb table lists in-frame clones only, not all of them. This sample carries a few hundred thousand clones, 73% of them seen once, and the ten largest clones take about 10%. The source material was memory CD4+ T cells sorted from blood. Subset given: CD45RA-negative fraction. These receptors were collected from a young man in good health.

This rearrangement joins TRBV14 to TRBJ2-4, with D hard to call. The germline V gene encodes CDR1 SGHDN and CDR2 FVKESK. The germline V and J ends were trimmed by 0 bases and 7 bases, with 1 base remaining between them. The CDR3 consists of 11 residues. The CDR3 loop is CASSQDNIQYF. The CDR3 nucleotides read TGTGCCAGCAGCCAAGATAACATTCAGTACTTC.

This clone appeared a few times. The chain employs TRBV18 and TRBJ2-7; D possibly matches TRBD1 or TRBD2 (5 bases each). This CDR3 region has 14 residues. V was clipped by 5 bases and J by 3 bases, with 14 bases between them. Germline assignment: CDR1 KGHSH and CDR2 LQKENI. The CDR3 bases are TGTGCCAGCTCATCAGACAGCAGCGGCTACGAGCAGTACTTC. Translating it yields CASSSDSSGYEQYF.